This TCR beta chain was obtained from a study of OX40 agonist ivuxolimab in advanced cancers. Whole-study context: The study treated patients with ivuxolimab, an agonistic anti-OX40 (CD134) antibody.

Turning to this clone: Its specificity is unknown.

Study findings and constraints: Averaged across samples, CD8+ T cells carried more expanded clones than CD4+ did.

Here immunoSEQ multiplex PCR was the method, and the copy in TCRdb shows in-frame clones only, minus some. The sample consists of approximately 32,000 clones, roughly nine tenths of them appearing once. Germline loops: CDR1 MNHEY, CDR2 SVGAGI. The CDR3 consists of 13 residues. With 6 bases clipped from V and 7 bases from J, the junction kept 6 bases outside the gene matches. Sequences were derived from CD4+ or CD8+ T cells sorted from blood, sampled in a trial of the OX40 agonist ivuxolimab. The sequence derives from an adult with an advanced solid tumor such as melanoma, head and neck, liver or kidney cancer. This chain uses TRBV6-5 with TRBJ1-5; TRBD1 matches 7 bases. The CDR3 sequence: CASSMDRSQPQHF. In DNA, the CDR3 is TGTGCCAGCAGCATGGACAGGTCCCAGCCCCAGCATTTT.